This is a list of T cell receptor beta chains from one sample in a study of blood T cell repertoires in COVID-19. The assay was immunoSEQ multiplex PCR, and TCRdb's table has in-frame clones only and misses some. The sample lists 170,000 or so clones; over 70% were seen once. Sequencing was done on a sample of peripheral blood. These receptor sequences come from a woman aged 55-69 years with acute or convalescent COVID-19. Both conserved end residues are part of each CDR3. Fields, in order: D gene, V gene, clone size, J gene, CDR3 DNA, CDR3 protein. D genes are given only for firm matches. A row's size may be missing; if present it is once, few, many or a size class.

D gene: .
V gene: TRBV27
clone size: .
J gene: TRBJ1-2
CDR3 DNA: TGTGCCAGCAGTTTTAGTCCTAACTATGGCTACACCTTC
CDR3 protein: CASSFSPNYGYTF

D gene: TRBD1
V gene: TRBV7-2
clone size: once
J gene: TRBJ1-6
CDR3 DNA: TGTGCCAGCAGCACGGACAGGGGAAAGGGATCACCCCTCCACTTT
CDR3 protein: CASSTDRGKGSPLHF

D gene: .
V gene: TRBV10-1
clone size: .
J gene: TRBJ2-2
CDR3 DNA: TGCGCCAGCAGTGAGTCAATAGAAACCGGGGAGCTGTTTTTT
CDR3 protein: CASSESIETGELFF

D gene: TRBD2
V gene: TRBV19
clone size: .
J gene: TRBJ2-1
CDR3 DNA: TGTGCCAGTAGTATGGCTACTAGCGGCTTCTACAATGAGCAGTTCTTC
CDR3 protein: CASSMATSGFYNEQFF

D gene: TRBD2
V gene: TRBV4-1
clone size: .
J gene: TRBJ2-7
CDR3 DNA: TGCGCCAGCAGCCAAGAGGGACTAGCGGGTAACGAGCAGTACTTC
CDR3 protein: CASSQEGLAGNEQYF

D gene: .
V gene: TRBV19
clone size: .
J gene: TRBJ1-2
CDR3 DNA: TGTGCCAGTAGTATCCTCCGTGGAGTCAACTATGGCTACACCTTC
CDR3 protein: CASSILRGVNYGYTF

D gene: TRBD1
V gene: TRBV3-1/TRBV3-2
clone size: once
J gene: TRBJ1-1
CDR3 DNA: TGTGCCAGCAGCCAAGGACAGGGGACCACTGAAGCTTTCTTT
CDR3 protein: CASSQGQGTTEAFF

D gene: .
V gene: TRBV6-5
clone size: .
J gene: TRBJ1-1
CDR3 DNA: TGTGCCAGCAGGGGCAGGGTGAACACTGAAGCTTTCTTT
CDR3 protein: CASRGRVNTEAFF

D gene: .
V gene: TRBV6-5
clone size: .
J gene: TRBJ1-1
CDR3 DNA: TGTGCCAGTAGGACAGTGAACACTGAAGCTTTCTTT
CDR3 protein: CASRTVNTEAFF

D gene: TRBD1
V gene: TRBV10-3
clone size: .
J gene: TRBJ1-2
CDR3 DNA: TGTGCCATCAGTGACGGACAGGGCGACTATGGCTACACCTTC
CDR3 protein: CAISDGQGDYGYTF